This TCR beta chain was profiled in a study of Graves' ophthalmopathy and Graves' hyperthyroidism. Looking at the study overall: A follow-up of 18 months without ophthalmopathy meant that hyperthyroidism was stable.

This clonotype was counted at least ten times. Amplification of the TCR beta CDR3 regions used RNA transcripts (as template). Amplification began with first-round RT-PCR using HTBI primers, then second-round multiplex PCR was performed. One entry per CDR3 protein results from TCRdb running MiXCR on the multiplex PCR reads. The data contain 500,000 to 600,000 distinct CDR3 sequences, about 35% of them singletons. This CDR3 has 14 residues. V was cut by 0 bases and J by 3 bases, with 9 bases left in between. From germline, CDR1 is LGHNA and CDR2 YNFKEQ. Source material: peripheral blood or thyroid tissue (not recorded which). The chain links TRBV4-2 to TRBJ2-7; no reliable D call. This receptor was identified in an adult man with Graves' hyperthyroidism. Written as DNA, the CDR3 is TGTGCCAGCAGCCAAGATCTCAGTGGCTACGAGCAGTACTTC. This sequence encodes CASSQDLSGYEQYF.